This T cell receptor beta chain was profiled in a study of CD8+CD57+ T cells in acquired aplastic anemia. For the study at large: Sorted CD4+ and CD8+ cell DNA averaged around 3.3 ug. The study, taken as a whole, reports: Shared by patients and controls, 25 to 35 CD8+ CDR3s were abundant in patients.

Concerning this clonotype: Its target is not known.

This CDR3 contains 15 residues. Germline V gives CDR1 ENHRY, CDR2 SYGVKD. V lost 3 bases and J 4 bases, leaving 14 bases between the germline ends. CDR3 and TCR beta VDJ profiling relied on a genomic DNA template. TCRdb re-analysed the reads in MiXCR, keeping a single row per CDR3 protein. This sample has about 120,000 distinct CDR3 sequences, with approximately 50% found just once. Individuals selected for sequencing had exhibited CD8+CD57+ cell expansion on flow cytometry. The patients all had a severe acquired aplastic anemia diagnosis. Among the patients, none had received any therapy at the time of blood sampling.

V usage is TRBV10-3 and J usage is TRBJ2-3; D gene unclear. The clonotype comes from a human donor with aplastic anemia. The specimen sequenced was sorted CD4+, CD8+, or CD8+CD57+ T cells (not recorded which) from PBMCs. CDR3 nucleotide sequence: TGTGCCATCAGTGAAGTAACACGGTCCCCAGATACGCAGTATTTT. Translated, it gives CAISEVTRSPDTQYF.